Listed below are T cell receptor beta chains from one sample, sequenced in a study of T cell repertoires in cytomegalovirus infection. Each CDR3 protein gets one entry after TCRdb re-called the reads with MiXCR. The table lists some 200,000 distinct CDR3 sequences, roughly 19% of them singletons. Material: PBMCs. The receptors stem from a human donor in good health (CMV status not recorded). Some clones in this sample may be carry-over from other donors' samples. Both conserved end residues are part of each CDR3. A D gene is named only where the DNA matches it firmly. Clone sizes are given selectively: once, few, many, or a class where the clone is expanded.

j_call v_call d_call clone_size cdr3_nt cdr3_aa
TRBJ2-5 TRBV7-2 TRBD2 NA TGTGCCAGCAGCGTAACCCCTCGGCTAGCGGGGGGGATTGGGGGAGAGACCCAGTACTTC CASSVTPRLAGGIGGETQYF
TRBJ1-5 TRBV28 TRBD1 NA TGTGCCAGCAGTTTACCGACAGGGGACAATCAGCCCCAGCATTTT CASSLPTGDNQPQHF
TRBJ2-1 TRBV29-1 NA few TGCAGCGGCCTGATTCGGGACTCAAGACCTCGTAATGAGCAGTTCTTC CSGLIRDSRPRNEQFF
TRBJ2-5 TRBV7-2 TRBD2 NA TGTGCCAGCAGCCCCCCGGGGGGGGGCAGGGAGACCCAGTACTTC CASSPPGGGRETQYF
TRBJ2-1 TRBV12-3/TRBV12-4 TRBD2 many TGTGCCAGCGGCATTCGTCTAGCGGGATTCGATGAGCAGTTCTTC CASGIRLAGFDEQFF
TRBJ2-7 TRBV27 TRBD2 NA TGTGCCAGCGCACACAGGGGGACGTCTAGCGGGAGGGCCCCCTACGAGCAGTACTTC CASAHRGTSSGRAPYEQYF
TRBJ2-2 TRBV19 TRBD2 few TGTGCCGTGAAGGGACTAGCGGGATCTGGGACCGGGGAGCTGTTTTTT CAVKGLAGSGTGELFF
TRBJ2-5 TRBV6-6 NA NA TGTGCCAGCCGCGCGGTGCAGATGAGAATACAAGAGACCCAGTACTTC CASRAVQMRIQETQYF
TRBJ2-1 TRBV6-1 NA few TGTGCCAGCAGTGACGACTACTCAGAGCAGTTCTTC CASSDDYSEQFF
TRBJ2-1 TRBV27 TRBD1 few TGTGCCAGCAGTTTATCGGGGGGACAGGGAAGGAATGAGCAGTTCTTC CASSLSGGQGRNEQFF
TRBJ2-1 TRBV25-1 NA few TGTGCCAGCATGATGGTAGGAAATGAGCAGTTCTTC CASMMVGNEQFF
TRBJ2-2 TRBV11-2 TRBD1 many TGTGCCAGCAGCCGGGACAGGGGGACACGGGAGCTGTTTTTT CASSRDRGTRELFF
TRBJ2-1 TRBV6-6 TRBD2 many TGTGCCAGCAGTTCTTTCGGGACTAGCGGGAGTCTCTTAACCTACAATGAGCAGTTCTTC CASSSFGTSGSLLTYNEQFF
TRBJ2-7 TRBV7-2 TRBD1 many TGTGCCAGCAGTCGACAGGGCCTCGAGCAGTACTTC CASSRQGLEQYF
TRBJ2-4 TRBV14 NA NA TGTGCCAGCAGCCCCACAGCAGGTCTTTCTTACATTCAGTACTTC CASSPTAGLSYIQYF
TRBJ2-2 TRBV20-1 NA few TGCAGTGCTAGAGATCCCGCCGGGGAGCTGTTTTTT CSARDPAGELFF
TRBJ2-3 TRBV19 TRBD1 few TGTGCCAGCCAAAACAGGGGCCCCGGCACAGATACGCAGTATTTT CASQNRGPGTDTQYF
TRBJ2-5 TRBV7-8 NA many TGTGCCAGCAGCTCCCTAGGGGCAGATCAAGAGACCCAGTACTTC CASSSLGADQETQYF
TRBJ1-1 TRBV20-1 TRBD1 NA TGCAGTGTTTTTACAGGGGGCTCTACTGAAGCTTTCTTT CSVFTGGSTEAFF
TRBJ1-1 TRBV6-1 NA NA TGTGCCAGCAGTGAACCCGGAGCAACTGAAGCTTTCTTT CASSEPGATEAFF
TRBJ2-7 TRBV20-1 NA few TGCAGTGCCCATCACAGGGCCTCCTACGAGCAGTACTTC CSAHHRASYEQYF
TRBJ2-2 TRBV20-1 TRBD1 NA TGCAGTGCTAGTGGGGACAGGGGCACCGGGGAGCTGTTTTTT CSASGDRGTGELFF
TRBJ1-5 TRBV6-1 NA NA TGTGCCAGCAGTGAAGGAGAAACATGGCAGCCCCAGCATTTT CASSEGETWQPQHF
TRBJ2-3 TRBV19 TRBD2 many TGTGCCAGTAGCGAAGGAGCGGGAAAGGCAGATACGCAGTATTTT CASSEGAGKADTQYF
TRBJ2-5 TRBV24-1 NA NA TGTGCCACCAGTGATCCCCAACCGGGTGGGGAGACCCAGTACTTC CATSDPQPGGETQYF
TRBJ2-5 TRBV24-1 TRBD2 NA TGTGCCACCAGTGATTCGGGGCGGGAGTGGGGGACCCAGTACTTC CATSDSGREWGTQYF
TRBJ2-2 TRBV28 NA NA TGTGCCAGCAGTTTTTGGCCCGGGGAGCTGTTTTTT CASSFWPGELFF
TRBJ1-1 TRBV14 NA NA TGTGCCAGCAGCCCGATCCAGGGACGGTCAATGAACACTGAAGCTTTCTTT CASSPIQGRSMNTEAFF
TRBJ1-4 TRBV5-1 NA once TGCGCCAGCAGCCCCCAGTTGAGCGGTGCTAATGAAAAACTGTTTTTT CASSPQLSGANEKLFF
TRBJ1-2 TRBV9 NA NA TGTGCCAGCAGCGTAGATGGTGGAGGGGCCTTCTATGGCTACACCTTC CASSVDGGGAFYGYTF
TRBJ1-2 TRBV7-8 TRBD1 few TGTGCCAGCAGCCCAACAGGGACAGGGTTTAACTATGGCTACACCTTC CASSPTGTGFNYGYTF
TRBJ1-5 TRBV2 NA NA TGTGCCAGCAGCGCCGACGGAGTTAGCAATCAGCCCCAGCATTTT CASSADGVSNQPQHF
TRBJ1-2 TRBV7-3 TRBD1 many TGTGCCAGCAGCTTATACCCCGGACAGGGGGTTACGTATGGCTACACCTTC CASSLYPGQGVTYGYTF
TRBJ2-2 TRBV5-1 NA few TGCGCCAGCAGCGACGGGCCTTATGGCGCCGGGGAGCTGTTTTTT CASSDGPYGAGELFF
TRBJ2-1 TRBV6-6 NA NA TGTGCCAGCAGTTACTGGGGGTCGAATAATGAGCAGTTCTTC CASSYWGSNNEQFF
TRBJ2-2 TRBV6-6 TRBD2 many TGTGCCAGCAGTTACGGACTAGCGGTTAACACCGGGGAGCTGTTTTTT CASSYGLAVNTGELFF
TRBJ2-1 TRBV18 NA once TGTGCCAGCTCACCAGACACGAATTACAATGAGCAGTTCTTC CASSPDTNYNEQFF
TRBJ1-5 TRBV4-1 NA few TGCGCCAGCAGCCAAGATCTCGTCAATCAGCCCCAGCATTTT CASSQDLVNQPQHF
TRBJ1-5 TRBV27 NA NA TGTGCCAGCGGGGGGCGTCGGCAGCCCCAGCATTTT CASGGRRQPQHF
TRBJ2-1 TRBV6-5 NA few TGTGCCAGCGGGGTGACCCCAGACAATGAGCAGTTCTTC CASGVTPDNEQFF
TRBJ2-7 TRBV4-3 NA few TGCGCCAGCAGCCGCGACAGTTTCACCTACGAGCAGTACTTC CASSRDSFTYEQYF
TRBJ1-3 TRBV6-5 NA NA TGTGCCAGCAGGCGGGGGTCTGGAAACACCATATATTTT CASRRGSGNTIYF
TRBJ1-1 TRBV7-6 NA NA TGTGCCAGCAGCTTTAAGCCGGCCTCTGAAGCTTTCTTT CASSFKPASEAFF
TRBJ2-3 TRBV7-7 NA NA TGTGCCAGCAGCTCGGGGGTGAACACAGATACGCAGTATTTT CASSSGVNTDTQYF
TRBJ2-5 TRBV13 NA few TGTGCCAGCAGCGCACAACAGGGCCAAGAGACCCAGTACTTC CASSAQQGQETQYF